The clone carrying this T cell receptor (beta chain) appeared a single time. Trimming shortened V by 4 bases and J by 3 bases, and 13 bases separated the two germline ends. This CDR3 is 15 amino acids long. Germline V gene data show CDR1 as MNHEY and CDR2 as SVGEGT. This sample is part of a study of blood T cell repertoires in COVID-19. The table came from immunoSEQ multiplex PCR; TCRdb's copy has only in-frame clones and leaves some out. The repertoire includes hundreds of thousands of clones, roughly 89% of them detected once, and roughly 3.4% sits in the top ten. The chain has TRBV6-2 or TRBV6-3 and TRBJ2-1, with a possible D match to TRBD2 (5 bases). Input material: peripheral blood. The TCR was taken from a woman between 18 and 29 years old who had recovered from COVID-19. The CDR3 DNA reads as TGTGCCAGCAGTTTAGCCGGACTGGTCTACAATGAGCAGTTCTTC. As protein: CASSLAGLVYNEQFF.